Below, one T cell receptor (beta chain) is given with its context. This CDR3 has 11 residues. Germline CDR1 and CDR2: SGHDT and YYEEEE. Trimming shortened V by 1 base and J by 6 bases, and 4 bases separated the two germline ends. The sample originates from a study of blood T cell repertoires in COVID-19. As for the study in general: Samples came from the United States, Italy and Spain, spanning acute and convalescent COVID-19. Nucleic acid was either cDNA or gDNA, and it came from T cells, B-cell-depleted T cells, or PBMCs.

Source study methods: Amplification of reference gene primers provided the estimated nucleated cell counts. The protocol was immunoSEQ multiplex PCR, while the TCRdb copy is restricted to in-frame clones and leaves out a portion. That table gives V, J and clone size, and the DNA gave D and trimming. Among fewer than 300,000 clones listed, around 90% were seen once. The clonotype originates from a man between 18 and 35 years old with active or convalescent COVID-19. Sample: peripheral blood. The chain couples TRBV5-6 to TRBJ1-2; D call uncertain. The CDR3 spells CASSLFNGYTF. As DNA, the CDR3 is TGTGCCAGCAGCTTGTTCAATGGCTACACCTTC.